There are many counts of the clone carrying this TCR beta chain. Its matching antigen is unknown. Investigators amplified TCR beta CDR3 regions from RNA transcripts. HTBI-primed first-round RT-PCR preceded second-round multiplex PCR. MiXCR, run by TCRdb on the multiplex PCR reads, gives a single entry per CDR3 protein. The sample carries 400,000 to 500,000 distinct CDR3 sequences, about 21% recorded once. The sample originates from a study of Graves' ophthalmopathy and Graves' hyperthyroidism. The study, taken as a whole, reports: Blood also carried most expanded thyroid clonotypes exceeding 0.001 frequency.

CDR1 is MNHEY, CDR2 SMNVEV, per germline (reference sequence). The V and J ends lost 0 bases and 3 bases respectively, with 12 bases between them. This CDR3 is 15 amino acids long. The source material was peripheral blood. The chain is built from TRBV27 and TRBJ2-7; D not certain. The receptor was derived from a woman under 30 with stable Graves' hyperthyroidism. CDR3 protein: CASSLSGNIGYEQYF. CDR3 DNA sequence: TGTGCCAGCAGTTTATCCGGCAATATAGGCTACGAGCAGTACTTC.